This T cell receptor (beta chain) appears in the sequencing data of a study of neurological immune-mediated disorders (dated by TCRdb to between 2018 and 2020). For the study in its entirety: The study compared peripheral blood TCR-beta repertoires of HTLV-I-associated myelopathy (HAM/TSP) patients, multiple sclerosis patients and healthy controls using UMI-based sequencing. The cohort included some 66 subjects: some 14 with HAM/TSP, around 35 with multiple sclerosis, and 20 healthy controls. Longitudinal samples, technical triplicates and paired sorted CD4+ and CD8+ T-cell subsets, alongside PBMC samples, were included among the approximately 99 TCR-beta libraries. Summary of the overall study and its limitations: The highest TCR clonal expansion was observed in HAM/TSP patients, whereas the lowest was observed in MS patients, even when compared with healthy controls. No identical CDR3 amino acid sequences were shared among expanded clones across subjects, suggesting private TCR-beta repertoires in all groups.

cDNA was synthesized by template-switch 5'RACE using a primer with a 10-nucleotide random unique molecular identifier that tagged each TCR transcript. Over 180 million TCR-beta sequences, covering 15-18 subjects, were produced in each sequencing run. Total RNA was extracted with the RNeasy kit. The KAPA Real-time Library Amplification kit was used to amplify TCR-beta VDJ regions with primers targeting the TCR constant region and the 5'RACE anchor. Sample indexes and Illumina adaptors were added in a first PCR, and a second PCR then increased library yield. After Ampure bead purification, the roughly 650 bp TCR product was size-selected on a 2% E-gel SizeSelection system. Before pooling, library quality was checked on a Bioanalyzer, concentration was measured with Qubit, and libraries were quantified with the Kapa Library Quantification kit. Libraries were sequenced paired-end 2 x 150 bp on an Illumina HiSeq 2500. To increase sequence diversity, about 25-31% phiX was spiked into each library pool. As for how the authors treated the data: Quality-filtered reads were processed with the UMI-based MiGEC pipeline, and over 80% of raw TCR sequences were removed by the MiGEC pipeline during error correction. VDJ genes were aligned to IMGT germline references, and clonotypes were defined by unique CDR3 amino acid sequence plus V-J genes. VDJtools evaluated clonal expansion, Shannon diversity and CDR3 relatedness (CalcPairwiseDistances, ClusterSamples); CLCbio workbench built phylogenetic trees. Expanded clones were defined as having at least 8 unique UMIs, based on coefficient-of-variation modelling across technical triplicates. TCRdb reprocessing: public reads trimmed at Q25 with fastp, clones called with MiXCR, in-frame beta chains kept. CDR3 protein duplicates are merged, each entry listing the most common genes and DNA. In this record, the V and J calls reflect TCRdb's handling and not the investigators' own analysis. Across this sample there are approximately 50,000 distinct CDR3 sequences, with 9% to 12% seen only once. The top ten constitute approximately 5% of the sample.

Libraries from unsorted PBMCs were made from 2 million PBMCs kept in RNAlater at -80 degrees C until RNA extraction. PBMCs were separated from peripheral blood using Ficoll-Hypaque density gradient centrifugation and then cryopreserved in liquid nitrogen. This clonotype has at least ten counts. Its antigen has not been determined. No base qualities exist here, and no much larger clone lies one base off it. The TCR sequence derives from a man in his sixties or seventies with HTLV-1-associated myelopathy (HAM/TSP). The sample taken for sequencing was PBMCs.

This receptor has the CDR3 CSAPSTGVEQYF. The DNA reads TGCAGTGCCCCCTCTACAGGGGTCGAGCAGTACTTC. The V and J genes are TRBV20-1 and TRBJ2-7, with 7 middle bases fitting TRBD1. The CDR3 goes from the cysteine to the phenylalanine over 12 residues. Left in the record is the CDR3 DNA by itself, 36 bases read in frame from the first base. The germline V gene encodes CDR1 DFQATT and CDR2 SNEGSKA (reference sequence). V loses 6 bases at its end and J loses 6 bases; junction bases beyond the gene matches: 8.